Listed below are T cell receptor beta chains from one sample, sequenced in a study of T cell responses to AZD1222 COVID-19 vaccine. Assay used: immunoSEQ multiplex PCR; TCRdb lists only in-frame clones, some missing. The repertoire holds 100,000 to 150,000 clones, with approximately 90% as singletons. The sample was peripheral blood, taken on day 0 of AZD1222 vaccination. Receptors originate from an adult in good health. CDR3s include the opening cysteine and the closing phenylalanine or tryptophan. A D gene is named only where the DNA matches it firmly. Expanded clones get a size class; other rows say once, few or many, or leave the size out.

d_gene | abundance | j_gene | v_gene | CDR3nt | CDR3aa
TRBD2 | NA | TRBJ2-2 | TRBV9 | TGTGCCAGCAGCGTTGGACTAGCGGGGACGAACACCGGGGAGCTGTTTTTT | CASSVGLAGTNTGELFF
NA | NA | TRBJ2-7 | TRBV29-1 | TGCAGCGTGAGACGACTAGGGAGAGACGAGCAGTACTTC | CSVRRLGRDEQYF
NA | NA | TRBJ2-6 | TRBV18 | TGTGCCAGCTCACAGGGGACAAAAACTTCTGGGGCCAACGTCCTGACTTTC | CASSQGTKTSGANVLTF
TRBD2 | NA | TRBJ2-7 | TRBV5-1 | TGCGCCAGCAGCCCGGGGACCGGGACTAGCGTCAACGAGCAGTACTTC | CASSPGTGTSVNEQYF
NA | NA | TRBJ1-2 | TRBV10-2 | TGCGCCAGCAGTGTCTTCTTTGGGGGCGCTGGCTATGGCTACACCTTC | CASSVFFGGAGYGYTF
TRBD2 | NA | TRBJ2-2 | TRBV10-3 | TGTGCCATCAGTGGGGGACTAGCGGGGGGCACCGGGGAGCTGTTTTTT | CAISGGLAGGTGELFF
NA | NA | TRBJ1-6 | TRBV4-3 | TGCGCCAGCAGCCAACGGGAGGCTGCGAATTCACCCCTCCACTTT | CASSQREAANSPLHF
NA | NA | TRBJ2-3 | TRBV21-1 | TGTGCCAGCAGCAAAATCTCTTCCCCACGTACAGATACGCAGTATTTT | CASSKISSPRTDTQYF
NA | NA | TRBJ1-6 | TRBV9 | TGTGCCAGCAGCCCGCGGGGTTCTGATAATTCACCCCTCCACTTT | CASSPRGSDNSPLHF
NA | NA | TRBJ1-2 | TRBV5-1 | TGCGCCAGCAGGGAGGAGGAGGGAAGCTATGGCTACACCTTC | CASREEEGSYGYTF
NA | NA | TRBJ1-2 | TRBV5-5 | TGTGCCAGCAGCCTACAGGGTATCCCCCCACCGGGTCCCTACTATGGCTACACCTTC | CASSLQGIPPPGPYYGYTF
NA | NA | TRBJ2-7 | TRBV7-9 | TGTGCCAGCAGCCCTAGGGGATTCTCCTACGAGCAGTACTTC | CASSPRGFSYEQYF
TRBD2 | NA | TRBJ2-1 | TRBV28 | TGTGCCAGCAGTTTACTGTCTAGCGGGAGGAATAATGAGCAGTTCTTC | CASSLLSSGRNNEQFF
NA | NA | TRBJ1-5 | TRBV5-5 | TGTGCCAGCAGCTTGGATGGGGATGTAAGGCAGCCCCAGCATTTT | CASSLDGDVRQPQHF
NA | NA | TRBJ2-5 | TRBV3-1/TRBV3-2 | TGTGCCAGCAGCCAAGGAGAGACCCAGTACTTC | CASSQGETQYF
TRBD1 | NA | TRBJ1-4 | TRBV9 | TGTGCCAGCAGCGGGGACAGGGGGACGGCGGTCGAAAAACTGTTTTTT | CASSGDRGTAVEKLFF
NA | NA | TRBJ1-2 | TRBV14 | TGTGCCAGCAGCCTTACAACCGGGCGGGCGTATGGCTACACCTTC | CASSLTTGRAYGYTF
NA | NA | TRBJ2-1 | TRBV7-2 | TGTGCCAGCAGCTCGGGTCTCACATATGAGCAGTTCTTC | CASSSGLTYEQFF
NA | once | TRBJ2-4 | TRBV3-1/TRBV3-2 | TGTGCCAGCAGCCAAGGGGTAGGATCGGAGTTAGCCAAAAACATTCAGTACTTC | CASSQGVGSELAKNIQYF
NA | NA | TRBJ1-1 | TRBV10-2 | TGCGCCAGCAGTGAGTCGCAGGCGGCTGAAGCTTTCTTT | CASSESQAAEAFF
TRBD1 | NA | TRBJ1-1 | TRBV12-5 | TGTGCTAGTGGTTTGGCCCCTACGAGGGGGCGAGCGTGGACTGAAGCTTTCTTT | CASGLAPTRGRAWTEAFF
NA | NA | TRBJ1-5 | TRBV6-5 | TGTGCCAGCAGTTCCTCCGCGGGAGGGCAGCCCCAGCATTTT | CASSSSAGGQPQHF
TRBD2 | once | TRBJ2-1 | TRBV7-2 | TGTGCCAGCAGCTTAAGACTAGCGGGGGGGAATGAGCAGTTCTTC | CASSLRLAGGNEQFF
TRBD2 | NA | TRBJ2-2 | TRBV18 | TGTGCCAGCTCACCTACCCTAGCGGGGGACACCGGGGAGCTGTTTTTT | CASSPTLAGDTGELFF